The present T cell receptor (beta chain) was sequenced within a study of a mutant IDH1 vaccine in newly diagnosed glioma. Study summary: Antecedent treatment encompassed radiotherapy, temozolomide, or their combination; the majority received both.

Study results and limitations: There were vaccine-induced immune responses in roughly 92% of the patients. Seemingly, pseudoprogression had no relation to changes in the top peripheral T cell clonotypes.

Assay: immunoSEQ multiplex PCR; the TCRdb copy retains only in-frame clones and omits some. The profile shows over 20,000 clones, roughly 92% of them singletons. Details on this clone: The antigen is not known.

The CDR3 is 17 residues long. The ends lost 0 bases at V and 2 bases at J; junction bases unmatched: 5. Germline loops: CDR1 MNHNS, CDR2 SASEGT. Regarding time point: baseline, week 1 (first vaccination visit). Specified treatment: pre-vaccination baseline after standard-of-care therapy. The study enrolled donors with new WHO grade 3 or 4 IDH1-mutant, ATRX-lost astrocytomas. The chain couples TRBV6-1 to TRBJ2-3, with 10 bases lining up with TRBD1. The receptor was derived from a young man with glioma. Sequencing used PBMCs, obtained from a glioma patient treated with radiotherapy, temozolomide or both. DNA of the CDR3: TGTGCCAGCAGTGAAGCGATGGGGACAGGGGCCACAGATACGCAGTATTTT. Translation: CASSEAMGTGATDTQYF.